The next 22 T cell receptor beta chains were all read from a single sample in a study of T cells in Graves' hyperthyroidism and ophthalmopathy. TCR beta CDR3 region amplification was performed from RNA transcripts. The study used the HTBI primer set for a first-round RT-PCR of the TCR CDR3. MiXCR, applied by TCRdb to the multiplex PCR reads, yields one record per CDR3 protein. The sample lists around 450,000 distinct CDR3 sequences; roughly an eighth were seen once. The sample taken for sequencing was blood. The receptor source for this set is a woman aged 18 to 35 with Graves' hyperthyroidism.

CDR3 region: CASSSPLLQETQYF. CDR3 coding DNA: TGTGCCAGCAGTTCCCCGCTCCTCCAAGAGACCCAGTACTTC. V and J are TRBV6-5 and TRBJ2-5; no firm D call. V was clipped by 4 bases and J by 1 base, with 10 bases between them. CDR1 is MNHEY and CDR2 is SVGAGI in the germline V gene. The CDR3 runs 14 residues.

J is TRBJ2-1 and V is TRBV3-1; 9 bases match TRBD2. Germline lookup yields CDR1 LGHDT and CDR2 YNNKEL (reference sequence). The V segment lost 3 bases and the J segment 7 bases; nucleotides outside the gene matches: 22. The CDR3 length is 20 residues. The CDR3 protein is CASSHPGDLAGVGRGNEQFF. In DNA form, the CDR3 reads TGTGCCAGCAGCCATCCTGGGGACTTAGCGGGAGTGGGCAGGGGGAATGAGCAGTTCTTC.

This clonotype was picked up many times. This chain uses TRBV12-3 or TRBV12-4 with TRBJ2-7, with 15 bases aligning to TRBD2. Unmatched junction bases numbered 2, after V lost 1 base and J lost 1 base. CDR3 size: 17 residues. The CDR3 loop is CASSLVGLAGGSYEQYF. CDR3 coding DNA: TGTGCCAGCAGTTTAGTGGGACTAGCGGGAGGATCCTACGAGCAGTACTTC.

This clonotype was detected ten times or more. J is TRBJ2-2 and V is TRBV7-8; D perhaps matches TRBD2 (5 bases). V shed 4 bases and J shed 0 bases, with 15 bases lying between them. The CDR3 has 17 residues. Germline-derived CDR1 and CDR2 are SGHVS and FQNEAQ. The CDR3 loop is CASSYSGFMPNTGELFF. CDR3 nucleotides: TGTGCCAGCAGCTACTCGGGGTTCATGCCGAACACCGGGGAGCTGTTTTTT.

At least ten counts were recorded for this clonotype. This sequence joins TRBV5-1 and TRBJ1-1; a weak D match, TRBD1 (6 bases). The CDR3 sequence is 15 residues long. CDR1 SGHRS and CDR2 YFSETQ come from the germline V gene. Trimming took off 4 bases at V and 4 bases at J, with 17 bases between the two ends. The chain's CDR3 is CASSHMSGTLTEAFF. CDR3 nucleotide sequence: TGCGCCAGCAGCCACATGTCAGGGACACTCACTGAAGCTTTCTTT.

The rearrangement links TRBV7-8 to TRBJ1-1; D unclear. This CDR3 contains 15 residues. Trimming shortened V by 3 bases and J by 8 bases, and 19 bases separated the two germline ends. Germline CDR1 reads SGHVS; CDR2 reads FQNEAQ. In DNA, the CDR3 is TGTGCCAGCAGCTTTCCATCCCTACAGCGATCCGAAGCTTTCTTT. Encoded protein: CASSFPSLQRSEAFF.

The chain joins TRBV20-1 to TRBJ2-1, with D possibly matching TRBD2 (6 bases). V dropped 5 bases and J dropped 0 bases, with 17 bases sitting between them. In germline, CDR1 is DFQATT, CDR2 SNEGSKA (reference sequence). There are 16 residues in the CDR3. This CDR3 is CSAFGSGHNSYNEQFF. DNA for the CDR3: TGCAGTGCTTTCGGTAGCGGTCATAACTCCTACAATGAGCAGTTCTTC.

CDR3 loop: CATSTRQTTGELFF. The CDR3 DNA follows: TGTGCCACCAGCACCCGCCAGACCACCGGGGAGCTGTTTTTT. The chain combines TRBV15 with TRBJ2-2; D not certain. The CDR3 sequence is 14 residues long. From germline, CDR1 is LNHNV and CDR2 YYDKDF (reference sequence). Deletions cut 4 bases from V and 4 bases from J, with 10 bases between.

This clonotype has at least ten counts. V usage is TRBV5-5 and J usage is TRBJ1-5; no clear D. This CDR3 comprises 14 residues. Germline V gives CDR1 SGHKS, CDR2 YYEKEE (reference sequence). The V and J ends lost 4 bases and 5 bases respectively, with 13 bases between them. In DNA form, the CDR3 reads TGTGCCAGCAGCAGGCTAGGGTGGGATCAGCCCCAGCATTTT. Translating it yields CASSRLGWDQPQHF. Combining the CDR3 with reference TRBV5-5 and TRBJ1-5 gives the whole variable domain DAGVTQSPTHLIKTRGQQVTLRCSPISGHKSVSWYQQVLGQGPQFIFQYYEKEERGRGNFPDRFSARQFPNYSSELNVNALLLGDSALYLCASSRLGWDQPQHFGDGTRLSIL.

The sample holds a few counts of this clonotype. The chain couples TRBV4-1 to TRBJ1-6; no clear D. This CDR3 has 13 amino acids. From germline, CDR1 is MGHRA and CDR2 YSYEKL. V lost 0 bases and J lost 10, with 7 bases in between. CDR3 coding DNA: TGCGCCAGCAGCCAAGATCTACCCTCACCCCTCCACTTT. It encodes CASSQDLPSPLHF.

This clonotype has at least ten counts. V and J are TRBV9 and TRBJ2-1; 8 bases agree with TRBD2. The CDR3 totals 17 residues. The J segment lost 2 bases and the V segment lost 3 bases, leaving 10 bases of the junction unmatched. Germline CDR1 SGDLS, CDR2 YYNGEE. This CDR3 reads CASSDRAGVGTYNEQFF. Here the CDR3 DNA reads TGTGCCAGCAGCGACCGAGCGGGAGTTGGGACCTACAATGAGCAGTTCTTC.

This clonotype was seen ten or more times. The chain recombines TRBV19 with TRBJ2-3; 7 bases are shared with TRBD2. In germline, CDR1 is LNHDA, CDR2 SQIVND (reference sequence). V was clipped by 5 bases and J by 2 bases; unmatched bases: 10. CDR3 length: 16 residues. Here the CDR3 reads CASSPLASGNTDTQYF. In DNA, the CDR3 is TGTGCCAGTAGTCCCCTGGCTAGCGGAAACACAGATACGCAGTATTTT.

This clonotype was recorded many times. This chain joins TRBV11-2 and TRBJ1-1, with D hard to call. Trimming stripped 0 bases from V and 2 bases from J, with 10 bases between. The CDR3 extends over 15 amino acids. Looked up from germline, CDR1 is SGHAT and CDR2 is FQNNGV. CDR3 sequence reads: CASSLDPSVNTEAFF. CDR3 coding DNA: TGTGCCAGCAGCTTAGATCCTTCAGTTAACACTGAAGCTTTCTTT.

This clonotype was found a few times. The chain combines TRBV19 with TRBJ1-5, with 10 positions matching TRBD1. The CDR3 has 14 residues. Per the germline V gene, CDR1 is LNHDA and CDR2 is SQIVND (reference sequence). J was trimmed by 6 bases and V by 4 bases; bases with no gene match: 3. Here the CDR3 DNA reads TGTGCCAGTAGTACTGACAGGGGGCGTCAGCCCCAGCATTTT. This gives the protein CASSTDRGRQPQHF.

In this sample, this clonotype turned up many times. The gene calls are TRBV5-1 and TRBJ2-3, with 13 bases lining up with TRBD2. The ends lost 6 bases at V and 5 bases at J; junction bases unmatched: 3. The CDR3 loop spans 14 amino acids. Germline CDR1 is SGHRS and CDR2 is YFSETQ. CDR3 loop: CASTGLAGEDTQYF. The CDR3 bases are TGCGCCAGCACTGGACTAGCGGGAGAAGATACGCAGTATTTT.

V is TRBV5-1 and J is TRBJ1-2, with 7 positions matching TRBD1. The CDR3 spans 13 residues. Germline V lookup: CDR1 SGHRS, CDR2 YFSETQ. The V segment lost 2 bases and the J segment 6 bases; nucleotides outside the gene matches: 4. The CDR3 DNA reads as TGCGCCAGCAGCTTTTGGCAGGGGGATGGCTACACCTTC. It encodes CASSFWQGDGYTF.

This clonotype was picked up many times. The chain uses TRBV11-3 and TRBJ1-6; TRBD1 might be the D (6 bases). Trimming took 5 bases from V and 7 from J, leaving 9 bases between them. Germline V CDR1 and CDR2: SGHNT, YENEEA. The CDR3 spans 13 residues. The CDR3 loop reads CASSEGENSPLHF. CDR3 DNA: TGTGCCAGCAGCGAGGGGGAAAATTCACCCCTCCACTTT.

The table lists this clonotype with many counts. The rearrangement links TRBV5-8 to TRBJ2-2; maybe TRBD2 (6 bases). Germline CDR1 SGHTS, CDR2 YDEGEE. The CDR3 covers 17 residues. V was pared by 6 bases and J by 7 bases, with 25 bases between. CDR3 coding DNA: TGTGCCAGCATCCCCTCAAGGCTAGCGATCGAACACGGGGAGCTGTTTTTT. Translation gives CASIPSRLAIEHGELFF.

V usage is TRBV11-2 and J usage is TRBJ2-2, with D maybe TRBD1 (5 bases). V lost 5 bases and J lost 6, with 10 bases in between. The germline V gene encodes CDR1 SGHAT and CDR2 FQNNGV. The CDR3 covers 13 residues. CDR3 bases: TGTGCCAGCAGCATGGACATTTCCGGGGAGCTGTTTTTT. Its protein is CASSMDISGELFF. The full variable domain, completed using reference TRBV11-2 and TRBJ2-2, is EAGVAQSPRYKIIEKRQSVAFWCNPISGHATLYWYQQILGQGPKLLIQFQNNGVVDDSQLPKDRFSAERLKGVDSTLKIQPAKLEDSAVYLCASSMDISGELFFGEGSRLTVL.

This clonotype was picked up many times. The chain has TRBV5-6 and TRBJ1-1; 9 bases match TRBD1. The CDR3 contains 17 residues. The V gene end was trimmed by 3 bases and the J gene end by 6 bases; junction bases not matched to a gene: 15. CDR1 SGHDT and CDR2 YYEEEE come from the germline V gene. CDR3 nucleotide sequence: TGTGCCAGCAGCTCCTACCTCCGGGACAGGGAGAAGTCTGAAGCTTTCTTT. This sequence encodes CASSSYLRDREKSEAFF.

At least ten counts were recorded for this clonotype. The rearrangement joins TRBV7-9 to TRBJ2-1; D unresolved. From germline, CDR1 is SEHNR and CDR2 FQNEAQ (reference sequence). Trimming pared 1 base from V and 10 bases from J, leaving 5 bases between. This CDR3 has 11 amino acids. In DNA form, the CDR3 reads TGTGCCAGCAGCTTAGTTGCGGAGCAGTTCTTC. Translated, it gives CASSLVAEQFF.

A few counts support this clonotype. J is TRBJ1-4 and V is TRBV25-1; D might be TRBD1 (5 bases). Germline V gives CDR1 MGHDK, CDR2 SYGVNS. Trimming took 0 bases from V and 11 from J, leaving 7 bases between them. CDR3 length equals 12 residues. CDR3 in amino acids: CASSEYSGKLFF. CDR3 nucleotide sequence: TGTGCCAGCAGTGAATATTCAGGGAAACTGTTTTTT.